This T cell receptor (beta chain) was identified in a study of blood T cell repertoires in COVID-19. Here immunoSEQ multiplex PCR was the method, and the copy in TCRdb shows in-frame clones only, minus some. Of 150,000 to 200,000 clones listed, 70% to 85% are singletons. CDR3 length: 14 residues. CDR1 is SNHLY, CDR2 FYNNEI, per germline. The V end lost 4 bases, the J end lost 6 bases, and 10 bases lay between the germline ends. The chain uses TRBV2 and TRBJ1-6, with D perhaps matching TRBD1 (6 bases). The sample consisted of peripheral blood. The clonotype comes from a human donor with acute or convalescent COVID-19. The donor label of this sample is uncertain. CDR3 sequence reads: CASSGGRGNSPLHF. The CDR3 DNA is TGTGCCAGCAGTGGAGGCAGGGGTAATTCACCCCTCCACTTT. The whole variable domain, filled in from reference TRBV2 and TRBJ1-6, reads EPEVTQTPSHQVTQMGQEVILRCVPISNHLYFYWYRQILGQKVEFLVSFYNNEISEKSEIFDDQFSVERPDGSNFTLKIRSTKLEDSAMYFCASSGGRGNSPLHFGNGTRLTVT.